This entry concerns a single TCR beta chain. The data are from a study of shared clonotypes between healthy human individuals. Libraries were prepared by immunoSEQ multiplex PCR; TCRdb keeps only in-frame clonotypes and omits some of them. The data contain roughly 1,600,000 clones, roughly 98.5% of them singletons. The sample comprised naive CD4+ T cells sorted from blood. The subset: CD45RA+ positively selected. The origin of this receptor is a man aged 25-40 years in good health.

The CDR3 protein is CASSSLTGARETQYF. The DNA of the CDR3 is TGTGCCAGCAGCTCCTTAACAGGGGCAAGGGAGACCCAGTACTTC. V gene TRBV7-9 combines with J gene TRBJ2-5, with 7 nucleotides matching TRBD1. The CDR3 loop spans 15 amino acids. V dropped 4 bases and J dropped 5; count of bases not matched to a gene: 10. Germline CDR1 reads SEHNR; CDR2 reads FQNEAQ (reference sequence).